The sequence of this T cell receptor beta chain was determined in a study of blood T cell repertoires in COVID-19. This clone occurred once. In the authors' methods: Amplification of reference gene primers was used by the study to estimate nucleated cell counts. The data were produced by immunoSEQ multiplex PCR, yet TCRdb's version contains in-frame clones alone and is incomplete. V, J and clone size are taken as reported in that table, and D and trimming were inferred from the DNA itself. The repertoire consists of some 74,000 clones, with approximately 82% occurring once and the leading ten covering 15% to 20%. The V and J ends lost 2 bases and 3 bases, in that order; junction bases with no gene match: 4. This CDR3 is 15 amino acids long. Germline CDR1 reads MNHEY; CDR2 reads SVGAGI.

The V and J genes are TRBV6-5 and TRBJ2-5, with 9 nucleotides matching TRBD2. The sequenced sample consisted of peripheral blood. This TCR was sampled from a woman older than 75 with acute or convalescent COVID-19. CDR3 nucleotides: TGTGCCAGCAGTTACAATCCTAGCGGGAAAGAGACCCAGTACTTC. It is translated as CASSYNPSGKETQYF.